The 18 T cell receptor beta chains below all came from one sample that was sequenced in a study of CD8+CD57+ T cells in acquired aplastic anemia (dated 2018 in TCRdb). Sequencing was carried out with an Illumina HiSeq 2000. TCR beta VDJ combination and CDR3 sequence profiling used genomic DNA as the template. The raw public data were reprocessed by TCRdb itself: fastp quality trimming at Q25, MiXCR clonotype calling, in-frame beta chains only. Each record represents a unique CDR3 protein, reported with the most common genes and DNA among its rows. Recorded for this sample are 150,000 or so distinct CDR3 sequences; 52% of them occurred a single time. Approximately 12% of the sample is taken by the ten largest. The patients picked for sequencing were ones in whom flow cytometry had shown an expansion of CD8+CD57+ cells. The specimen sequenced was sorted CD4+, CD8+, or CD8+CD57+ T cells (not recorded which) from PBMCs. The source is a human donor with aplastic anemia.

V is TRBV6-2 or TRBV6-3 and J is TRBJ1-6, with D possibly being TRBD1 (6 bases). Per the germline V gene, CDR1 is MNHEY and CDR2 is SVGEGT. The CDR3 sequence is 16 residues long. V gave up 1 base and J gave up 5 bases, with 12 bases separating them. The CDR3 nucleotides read TGTGCCAGCAGTTACTTTGGGACAAGGAATAATTCACCCCTCCACTTT. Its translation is CASSYFGTRNNSPLHF.

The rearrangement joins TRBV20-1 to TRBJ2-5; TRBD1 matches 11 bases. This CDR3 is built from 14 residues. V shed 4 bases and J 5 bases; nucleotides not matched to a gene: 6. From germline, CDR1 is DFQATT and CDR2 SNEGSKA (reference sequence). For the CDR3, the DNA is TGCAGTGCTACCGGGACAGGGGGGGTGGAGACCCAGTACTTC. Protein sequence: CSATGTGGVETQYF.

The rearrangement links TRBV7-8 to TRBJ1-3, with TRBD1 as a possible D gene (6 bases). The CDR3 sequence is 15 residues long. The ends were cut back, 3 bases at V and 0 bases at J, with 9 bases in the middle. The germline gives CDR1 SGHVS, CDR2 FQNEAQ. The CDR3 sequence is CASSFTGTSGNTIYF. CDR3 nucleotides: TGTGCCAGCAGCTTTACAGGGACCTCTGGAAACACCATATATTTT.

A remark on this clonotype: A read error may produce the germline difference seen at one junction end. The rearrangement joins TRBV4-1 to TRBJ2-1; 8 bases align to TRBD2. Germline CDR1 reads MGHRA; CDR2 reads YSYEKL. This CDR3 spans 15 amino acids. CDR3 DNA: TGTGCCAGCAGCCAAGATGCGACGGGAGGGACTGAGCAGTTCTTC. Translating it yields CASSQDATGGTEQFF.

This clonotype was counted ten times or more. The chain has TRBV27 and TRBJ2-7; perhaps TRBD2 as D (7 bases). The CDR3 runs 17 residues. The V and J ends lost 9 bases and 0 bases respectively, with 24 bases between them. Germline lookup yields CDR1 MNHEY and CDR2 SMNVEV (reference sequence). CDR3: CARKKPGGRTCSYEQYF. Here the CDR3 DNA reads TGTGCCAGAAAGAAGCCGGGGGGCAGGACCTGCTCCTACGAGCAGTACTTC.

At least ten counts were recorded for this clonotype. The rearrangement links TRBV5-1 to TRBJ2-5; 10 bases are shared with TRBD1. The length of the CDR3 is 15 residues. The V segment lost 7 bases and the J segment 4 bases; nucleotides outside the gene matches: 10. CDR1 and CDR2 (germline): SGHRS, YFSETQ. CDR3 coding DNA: TGCGCCAGCGCTCATGATGACAGGGGGCGAGAGACCCAGTACTTC. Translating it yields CASAHDDRGRETQYF.

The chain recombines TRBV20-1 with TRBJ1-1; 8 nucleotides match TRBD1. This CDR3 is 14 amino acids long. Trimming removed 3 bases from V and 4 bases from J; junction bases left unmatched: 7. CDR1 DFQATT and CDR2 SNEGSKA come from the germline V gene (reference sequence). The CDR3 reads CSASLGTGGTEAFF. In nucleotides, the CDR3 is TGCAGTGCTAGTCTGGGGACAGGTGGCACTGAAGCTTTCTTT.

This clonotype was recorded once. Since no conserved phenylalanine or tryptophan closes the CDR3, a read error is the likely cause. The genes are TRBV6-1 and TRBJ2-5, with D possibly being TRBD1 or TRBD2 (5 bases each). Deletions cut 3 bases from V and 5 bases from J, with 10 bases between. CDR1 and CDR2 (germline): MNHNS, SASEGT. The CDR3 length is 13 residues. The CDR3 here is CASSEFWGETQYL. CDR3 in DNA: TGTGCCAGCAGTGAGTTTTGGGGGGAGACCCAGTACCTC.

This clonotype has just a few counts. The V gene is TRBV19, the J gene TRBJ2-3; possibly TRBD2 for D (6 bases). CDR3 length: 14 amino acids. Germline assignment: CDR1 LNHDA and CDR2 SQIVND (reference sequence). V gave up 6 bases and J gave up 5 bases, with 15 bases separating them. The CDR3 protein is CASRSVGGIDTQYF. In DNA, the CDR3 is TGTGCCAGTAGATCGGTGGGAGGTATAGATACGCAGTATTTT.

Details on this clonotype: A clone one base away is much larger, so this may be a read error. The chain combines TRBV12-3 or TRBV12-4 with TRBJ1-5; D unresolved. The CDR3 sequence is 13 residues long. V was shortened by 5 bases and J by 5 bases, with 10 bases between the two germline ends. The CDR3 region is CASSVRRYQPQHF. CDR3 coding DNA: TGTGCCAGCAGTGTCAGGAGGTATCAGCCCCAGCATTTT.

CDR3 bases: TGTGCCAGCAGTGTAGGAGTGTCTCACACTGAAGCTTTCTTT. Amino acids: CASSVGVSHTEAFF. V and J are TRBV2 and TRBJ1-1; unclear D gene. The germline V gene encodes CDR1 SNHLY and CDR2 FYNNEI. The V end lost 4 bases, the J end lost 3 bases, and 12 bases lay between the germline ends. The CDR3 totals 14 residues.

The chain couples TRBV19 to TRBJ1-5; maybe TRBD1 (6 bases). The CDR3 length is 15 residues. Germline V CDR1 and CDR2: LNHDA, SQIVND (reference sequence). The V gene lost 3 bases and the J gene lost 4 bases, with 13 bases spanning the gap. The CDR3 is CASSMSGGANQPQHF. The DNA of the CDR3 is TGTGCCAGTAGTATGTCGGGGGGCGCGAATCAGCCCCAGCATTTT.

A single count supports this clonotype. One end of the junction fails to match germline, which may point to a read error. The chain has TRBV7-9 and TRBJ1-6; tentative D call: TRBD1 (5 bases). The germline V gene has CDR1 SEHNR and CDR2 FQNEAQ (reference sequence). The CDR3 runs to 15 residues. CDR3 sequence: CASSIDSSYNSPLHF. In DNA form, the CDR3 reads TGTGCCAGCAGCATAGACAGCTCCTATAACTCACCCCTCCACTTT.

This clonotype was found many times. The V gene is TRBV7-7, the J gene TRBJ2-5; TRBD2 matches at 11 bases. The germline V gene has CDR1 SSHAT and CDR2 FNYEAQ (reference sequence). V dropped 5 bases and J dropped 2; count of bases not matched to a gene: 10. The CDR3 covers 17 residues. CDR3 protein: CASSPRTSGRIQETQYF. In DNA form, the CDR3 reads TGTGCCAGCAGCCCCAGGACTAGCGGGCGGATACAAGAGACCCAGTACTTC.

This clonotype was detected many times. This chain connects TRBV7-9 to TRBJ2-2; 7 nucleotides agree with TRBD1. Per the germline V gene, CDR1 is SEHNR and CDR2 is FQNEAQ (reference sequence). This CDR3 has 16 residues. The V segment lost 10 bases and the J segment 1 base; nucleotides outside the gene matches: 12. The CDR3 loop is CATQGVQGKNTGELFF. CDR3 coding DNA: TGTGCCACCCAGGGGGTGCAAGGCAAGAACACCGGGGAGCTGTTTTTT.

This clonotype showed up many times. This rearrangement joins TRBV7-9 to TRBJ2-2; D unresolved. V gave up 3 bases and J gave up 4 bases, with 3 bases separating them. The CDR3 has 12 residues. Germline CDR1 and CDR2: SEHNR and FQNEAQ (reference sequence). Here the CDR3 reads CASSFPTGELFF. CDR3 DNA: TGTGCCAGCAGCTTCCCCACCGGGGAGCTGTTTTTT.

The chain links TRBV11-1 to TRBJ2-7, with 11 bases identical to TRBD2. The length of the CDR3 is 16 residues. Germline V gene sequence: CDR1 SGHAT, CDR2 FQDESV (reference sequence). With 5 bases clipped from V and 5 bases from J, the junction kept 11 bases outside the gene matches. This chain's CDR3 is CASSPWASGGIDEQYF. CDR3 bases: TGTGCCAGCAGCCCCTGGGCTAGCGGGGGGATCGACGAGCAGTACTTC.

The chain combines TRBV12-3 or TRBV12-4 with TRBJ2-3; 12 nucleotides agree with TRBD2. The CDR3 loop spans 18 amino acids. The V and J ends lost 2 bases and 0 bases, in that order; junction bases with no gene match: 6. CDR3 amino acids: CASSLLASGGASTDTQYF. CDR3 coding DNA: TGTGCCAGCAGTTTACTGGCTAGCGGGGGGGCTAGCACAGATACGCAGTATTTT.